This entry is about one T cell receptor (beta chain). The data were taken from a study of PD-1 and CTLA-4 blockade in melanoma. Sequenced by immunoSEQ multiplex PCR; TCRdb stores in-frame clones only, minus some. The table includes almost 30,000 clones, around 90% detected once. V dropped 5 bases and J dropped 15; count of bases not matched to a gene: 9. The CDR3 runs to 13 residues. Germline-derived CDR1 and CDR2 are LNHDA and SQIVND (reference sequence). The receptor was derived from a human donor with melanoma. The material was CD8+ T cells from peripheral blood, obtained before anti-PD-1 treatment. V and J are TRBV19 and TRBJ1-6; 8 bases fit TRBD1. The chain's CDR3 is CASSFGQGLDLHF. In DNA, the CDR3 is TGTGCCAGTAGTTTCGGACAGGGTCTTGACCTCCACTTT. Full variable domain (remainder filled in from reference TRBV19 and TRBJ1-6): DGGITQSPKYLFRKEGQNVTLSCEQNLNHDAMYWYRQDPGQGLRLIYYSQIVNDFQKGDIAEGYSVSREKKESFPLTVTSAQKNPTAFYLCASSFGQGLDLHFGNGTRLTVT.